This T cell receptor beta chain was documented in a study of blood T cell repertoires in COVID-19. Study in general: Samples taken during acute and convalescent COVID-19 were collected in the United States, Italy and Spain.

Sequencing used immunoSEQ multiplex PCR; TCRdb keeps in-frame clones, though not all of them. The repertoire has roughly 290,000 clones, roughly 85% of them found once; the top ten carry around 2.2%. CDR3 length equals 15 residues. V lost 3 bases and J lost 6, with 12 bases in between. In germline, CDR1 is SGHTA, CDR2 FQGNSA. The gene calls are TRBV7-2 and TRBJ1-6, with D maybe TRBD1 (5 bases). The TCR was taken from a young man who had recovered from COVID-19. The sequenced sample consisted of PBMCs or T cells enriched from blood (not recorded which). The CDR3 DNA follows: TGTGCCAGCAGCTTTGGGGCCAGGGTTAATTCACCCCTCCACTTT. This codes for CASSFGARVNSPLHF.